Following are 15 T cell receptor beta chains from one sample sequenced in a study of vaccination and CD4 T cells after COVID-19. The antigens these receptors bind are not known. Treatment: approximately 11-day PBMC culture with coronavirus spike peptide pools or control peptides (ViraFEST assay). Researchers used the Oncomine TCR Beta short-read assay to sequence DNA from cultured CD4+ T cells. From the PCR reads, TCRdb called clonotypes with MiXCR, one entry per CDR3 protein. Seen here are 20,000 to 25,000 distinct CDR3 sequences, around 45% observed once, and the top ten hold 19%. The starting material was CD4+ T cells from blood, cultured in vitro, obtained before SARS-CoV-2 vaccination. The receptors were sampled from a human donor who received a COVID-19 vaccine.

The chain has TRBV15 and TRBJ1-2; TRBD1 matches 7 bases. Germline V CDR1 and CDR2: LNHNV, YYDKDF (reference sequence). Trimming cost V 0 bases and J 2 bases; bases outside gene matches: 3. There are 15 residues in the CDR3. Written as DNA, the CDR3 is TGTGCCACCAGCAGAGAAGCGACAGGGAACTATGGCTACACCTTC. Translating it yields CATSREATGNYGYTF.

The sample holds one count of this clonotype. V and J are TRBV20-1 and TRBJ1-4, with 7 bases that match TRBD1. CDR3 size: 14 residues. The germline CDR1 and CDR2 sequences are DFQATT and SNEGSKA (reference sequence). V was clipped by 3 bases and J by 5 bases; unmatched bases: 6. The CDR3 sequence: CSASPQGVNEKLFF. The CDR3 DNA follows: TGCAGTGCTAGTCCGCAGGGGGTCAATGAAAAACTGTTTTTT.

The gene calls are TRBV4-2 and TRBJ2-7, with 12 positions matching TRBD2. This CDR3 contains 14 residues. Losses at the gene ends were 4 bases for V and 5 bases for J; bases not matched to a gene: 3. Germline loops: CDR1 LGHNA, CDR2 YNFKEQ. The CDR3 region has the DNA TGTGCCAGCAGCCCTCTAGCGGGGGGGCACGAGCAGTACTTC. Translating gives CASSPLAGGHEQYF.

The J gene is TRBJ2-5, the V gene TRBV6-1, with 8 bases that match TRBD2. Germline V gene data show CDR1 as MNHNS and CDR2 as SASEGT. The CDR3 contains 17 residues. J gave up 1 base and V 2 bases, and 9 bases lay outside the gene matches. CDR3 nucleotides: TGTGCCAGCAGTGAATATCACGGGAGGGATGGCCAAGAGACCCAGTACTTC. Translation gives CASSEYHGRDGQETQYF.

The chain links TRBV5-1 to TRBJ2-5; a possible D gene is TRBD1 (5 bases). Germline-derived CDR1 and CDR2 are SGHRS and YFSETQ. This CDR3 is built from 15 residues. V was cut by 4 bases and J by 2 bases, with 15 bases left in between. The CDR3 coding sequence is TGCGCCAGCAGCGGGGCTGGGGCAGGGCAAGAGACCCAGTACTTC. It specifies CASSGAGAGQETQYF.

This rearrangement joins TRBV2 to TRBJ1-3; weak D call: TRBD1 (6 bases). Germline V gene sequence: CDR1 SNHLY, CDR2 FYNNEI. The CDR3 is made up of 13 amino acids. V dropped 7 bases and J dropped 4 bases, with 11 bases sitting between them. The CDR3 nucleotides read TGTGCCAGCACCACAGGGTTGGGAAACACCATATATTTT. Its protein product is CASTTGLGNTIYF. Complete variable domain (other parts from reference TRBV2 and TRBJ1-3): EPEVTQTPSHQVTQMGQEVILRCVPISNHLYFYWYRQILGQKVEFLVSFYNNEISEKSEIFDDQFSVERPDGSNFTLKIRSTKLEDSAMYFCASTTGLGNTIYFGEGSWLTVV.

The chain combines TRBV2 with TRBJ2-5, with D uncertain. V dropped 6 bases and J dropped 4 bases, with 12 bases sitting between them. This CDR3 comprises 13 residues. From germline, CDR1 is SNHLY and CDR2 FYNNEI. The CDR3 region is CASRSSSPETQYF. The CDR3 DNA is TGTGCCAGCAGATCCAGCTCCCCAGAGACCCAGTACTTC.

This clonotype has more than one count but fewer than ten. The gene calls are TRBV24-1 and TRBJ2-2, with 7 bases matching TRBD1. The CDR3 runs 14 residues. Germline lookup yields CDR1 KGHDR and CDR2 SFDVKD. V shed 10 bases and J 1 base; nucleotides not matched to a gene: 5. CDR3 residues: CATMGQRNTGELFF. In DNA form, the CDR3 reads TGTGCCACGATGGGACAGAGGAACACCGGGGAGCTGTTTTTT.

The sample holds a few counts of this clonotype. The chain couples TRBV5-3 to TRBJ1-5; D not resolved. TRBV5-3 is assigned to the ORF class and has an uncertain function. V gave up 8 bases and J gave up 0 bases, with 12 bases separating them. This CDR3 has 14 residues. This CDR3 is CASSNDPSNQPQHF. In DNA, the CDR3 is TGTGCCAGCAGCAACGACCCTAGCAATCAGCCCCAGCATTTT.

This clonotype was seen only a few times. The J gene is TRBJ2-2, the V gene TRBV7-6; TRBD2 agrees at 7 bases. In germline, CDR1 is SGHVS, CDR2 FNYEAQ. V lost 2 bases to trimming and J lost 5 bases; unmatched junction nucleotides: 2. The CDR3 has 14 residues. The CDR3 reads CASSLRGVTGELFF. For the CDR3, the DNA is TGTGCCAGCAGCTTACGGGGGGTAACCGGGGAGCTGTTTTTT.

The rearrangement joins TRBV14 to TRBJ1-4; the D is unclear. The CDR3 is 14 residues long. V was pared by 0 bases and J by 0 bases, with 2 bases between. CDR1 and CDR2 (germline): SGHDN, FVKESK. The CDR3: CASSQDTTNEKLFF. For the CDR3, the DNA is TGTGCCAGCAGCCAAGACACAACTAATGAAAAACTGTTTTTT.

V and J are TRBV20-1 and TRBJ1-2, with 8 bases fitting TRBD1. This CDR3 is built from 11 residues. Germline CDR1 reads DFQATT; CDR2 reads SNEGSKA (reference sequence). The chain's CDR3 is CSPRGQNGYTF. In DNA form, the CDR3 reads TGCAGCCCCAGGGGGCAGAATGGCTACACCTTC.

V usage is TRBV19 and J usage is TRBJ2-3; D call uncertain. CDR3 length: 12 residues. The germline V gene encodes CDR1 LNHDA and CDR2 SQIVND (reference sequence). V was clipped by 5 bases and J by 1 base, with 4 bases between them. In DNA, the CDR3 is TGTGCCAGTAGTGTGGGCACAGATACGCAGTATTTT. It is translated as CASSVGTDTQYF.

The rearrangement links TRBV24-1 to TRBJ2-7; unclear D gene. The CDR3 has 13 amino acids. Looked up from germline, CDR1 is KGHDR and CDR2 is SFDVKD. Trimming pared 4 bases from V and 7 bases from J, leaving 13 bases between. As DNA, the CDR3 is TGTGCCACCAGTGACTCCGGGTCGTCGGAGCAGTACTTC. It yields the protein CATSDSGSSEQYF.

This rearrangement joins TRBV10-1 to TRBJ2-1, with TRBD1 identical over 11 bases. J gave up 2 bases and V 4 bases, and 1 base lay outside the gene matches. The CDR3 covers 15 residues. Germline CDR1 reads WNHNN; CDR2 reads SYGVQD (reference sequence). The CDR3 loop reads CASSGGQGAYNEQFF. The DNA for the CDR3 is TGCGCCAGCAGTGGGGGACAGGGGGCCTACAATGAGCAGTTCTTC.